This T cell receptor beta chain was sequenced during a study of T cell responses to AZD1222 COVID-19 vaccine. Study-level findings and limits: Of spike-specific TCRs, nearly half reportedly target regions left unmutated in variants.

The assay was immunoSEQ multiplex PCR, and TCRdb's table has in-frame clones only and misses some. The profile shows more than 150,000 clones, 88% of them singletons. Points on this clone: Antigen: not known.

The sequence was obtained from an adult who received the AZD1222 COVID-19 vaccine. The specimen comprised peripheral blood, sampled 28 days after the second AZD1222 dose.

The CDR3 here is CASSPTAGVEQYF. Here the CDR3 DNA reads TGTGCCAGCTCACCGACAGCCGGTGTCGAGCAGTACTTC. V and J are TRBV18 and TRBJ2-7, with D possibly matching TRBD1 (5 bases). This CDR3 spans 13 amino acids. CDR1 and CDR2 from the germline V gene are KGHSH and LQKENI. V lost 3 bases, J lost 6 bases, and 12 bases lay in between.